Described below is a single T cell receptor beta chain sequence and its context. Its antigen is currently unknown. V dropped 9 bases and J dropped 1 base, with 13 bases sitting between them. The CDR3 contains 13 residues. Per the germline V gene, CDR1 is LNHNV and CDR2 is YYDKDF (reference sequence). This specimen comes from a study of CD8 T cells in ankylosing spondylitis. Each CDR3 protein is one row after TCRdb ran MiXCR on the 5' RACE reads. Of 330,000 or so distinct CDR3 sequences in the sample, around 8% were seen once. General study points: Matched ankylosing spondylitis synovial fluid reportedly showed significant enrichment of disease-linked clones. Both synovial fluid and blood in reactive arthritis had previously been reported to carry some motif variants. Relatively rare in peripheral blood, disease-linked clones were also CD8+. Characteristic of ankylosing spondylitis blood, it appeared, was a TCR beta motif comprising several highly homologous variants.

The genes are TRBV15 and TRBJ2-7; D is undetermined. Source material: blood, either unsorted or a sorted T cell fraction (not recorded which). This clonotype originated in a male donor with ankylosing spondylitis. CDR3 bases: TGTGCCACGAGCCCGATGGCTTCCTACGAGCAGTACTTC. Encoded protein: CATSPMASYEQYF.